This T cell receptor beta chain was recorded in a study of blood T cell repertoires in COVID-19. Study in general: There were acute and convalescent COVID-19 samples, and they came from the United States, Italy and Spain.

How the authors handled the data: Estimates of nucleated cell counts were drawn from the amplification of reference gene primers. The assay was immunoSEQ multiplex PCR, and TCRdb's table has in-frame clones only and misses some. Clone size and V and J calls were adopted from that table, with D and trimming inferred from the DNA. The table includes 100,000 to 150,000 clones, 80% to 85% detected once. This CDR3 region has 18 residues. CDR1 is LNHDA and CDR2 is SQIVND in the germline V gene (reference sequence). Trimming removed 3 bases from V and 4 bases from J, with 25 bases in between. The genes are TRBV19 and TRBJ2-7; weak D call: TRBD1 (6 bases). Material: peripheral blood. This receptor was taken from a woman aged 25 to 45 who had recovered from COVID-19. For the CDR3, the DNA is TGTGCCAGTAGTATCGACGATCCCGGTACAGGGCGAAGGTACGAGCAGTACTTC. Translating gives CASSIDDPGTGRRYEQYF.